A single sample gave rise to the 12 T cell receptor beta chains below, sequenced in a study of control samples from healthy donors and cancer patients. The repertoire was sequenced with immunoSEQ multiplex PCR; TCRdb's copy has only in-frame clones and lacks some. Of about 78,000 clones in the sample, about 88% were seen once. The sequencing input was blood. The receptor source for this set is a woman aged 60 to 75 in good health.

This clone was found a few times. The chain employs TRBV19 and TRBJ2-7; D gene ambiguous. V lost 9 bases and J 3 bases, leaving 15 bases between the germline ends. Germline values: CDR1 LNHDA, CDR2 SQIVND (reference sequence). This CDR3 comprises 13 residues. In DNA, the CDR3 is TGTGCCAGCTCGGCCGCGACGTACTACGAGCAGTACTTC. Its protein is CASSAATYYEQYF.

To note about this clone: The junction departs from the called germline gene at one end, perhaps through a read error. In the same sample, other DNA sequences code for this CDR3. The chain carries TRBV10-3 and TRBJ1-4; D is ambiguous. The CDR3 runs to 12 residues. Germline loops: CDR1 ENHRY, CDR2 SYGVKD. CDR3 in DNA: TGTGCCATAAGTGCAACTAATGAAAAACTGTTTTTT. This translates into CAISATNEKLFF.

The chain has TRBV7-7 and TRBJ1-3, with D unclear. Trimming removed 5 bases from V and 0 bases from J, with 11 bases in between. Germline V lookup: CDR1 SSHAT, CDR2 FNYEAQ (reference sequence). This CDR3 region has 15 residues. For the CDR3, the DNA is TGTGCCAGCAGCCCGGGCACCAGCTCTGGAAACACCATATATTTT. Translation gives CASSPGTSSGNTIYF. The full variable domain, its missing parts supplied by reference TRBV7-7 and TRBJ1-3, is GAGVSQSPRYKVTKRGQDVTLRCDPISSHATLYWYQQALGQGPEFLTYFNYEAQPDKSGLPSDRFSAERPEGSISTLTIQRTEQRDSAMYRCASSPGTSSGNTIYFGEGSWLTVV.

The chain combines TRBV18 with TRBJ2-2; D possibly corresponds to TRBD1 (5 bases). The CDR3 extends over 16 amino acids. V shed 3 bases and J shed 1 base, with 12 bases lying between them. Germline assignment: CDR1 KGHSH and CDR2 LQKENI. CDR3 sequence reads: CASSPYAGQNTGELFF. The DNA for the CDR3 is TGTGCCAGCTCACCGTACGCAGGGCAGAACACCGGGGAGCTGTTTTTT.

The genes are TRBV6-7 and TRBJ2-3; perhaps TRBD1 as D (5 bases). TRBV6-7 belongs to the ORF category, with a function that is uncertain. Between the trimmed V and J ends, which lost 2 bases and 1 base, there was a span of 13 bases. This CDR3 has 16 amino acids. This CDR3 reads CASSYTQVLGTDTQYF. The CDR3 DNA reads as TGTGCCAGCAGTTACACACAGGTTTTGGGCACAGATACGCAGTATTTT.

The chain carries TRBV30 and TRBJ1-3; TRBD1 is a possible D gene (6 bases). The germline V gene has CDR1 GTSNPN and CDR2 SVGIG (reference sequence). Between the trimmed V and J ends, which lost 3 bases and 4 bases, there was a span of 7 bases. This CDR3 comprises 12 residues. The CDR3 sequence: CAWSDRGNTIYF. The CDR3 region has the DNA TGTGCCTGGAGCGACAGGGGAAACACCATATATTTT. The entire variable domain, with the rest obtained from reference TRBV30 and TRBJ1-3, is as follows: SQTIHQWPATLVQPVGSPLSLECTVEGTSNPNLYWYRQAAGRGLQLLFYSVGIGQISSEVPQNLSASRPQDRQFILSSKKLLLSDSGFYLCAWSDRGNTIYFGEGSWLTVV.

The J gene is TRBJ2-7, the V gene TRBV2; no reliable D call. CDR1 SNHLY and CDR2 FYNNEI come from the germline V gene. CDR3 size: 12 residues. Trimming pared 3 bases from V and 2 bases from J, leaving 5 bases between. The CDR3 region has the DNA TGTGCCAGCAGTGACCGAACCTACGAGCAGTACTTC. Residues: CASSDRTYEQYF.

The chain joins TRBV5-1 to TRBJ2-7; TRBD2 matches at 9 bases. CDR1 and CDR2 from the germline V gene are SGHRS and YFSETQ. This CDR3 contains 15 residues. The V and J ends lost 4 bases and 1 base, in that order; junction bases with no gene match: 6. CDR3 DNA sequence: TGCGCCAGCAGCCTAGCGGGACTCCTTTCCTACGAGCAGTACTTC. Its translation is CASSLAGLLSYEQYF.

The gene calls are TRBV28 and TRBJ1-6; D gene ambiguous. Deletions cut 5 bases from V and 7 bases from J, with 6 bases between. This CDR3 is 12 amino acids long. Germline lookup yields CDR1 MDHEN and CDR2 SYDVKM. The CDR3 DNA is TGTGCCAGCAGTCCGGGGAATTCACCCCTCCACTTT. This encodes CASSPGNSPLHF.

The chain recombines TRBV4-1 with TRBJ1-6; D remains unclear. With 0 bases removed from V and 7 bases from J, the gap between germline ends came to 10 bases. The germline CDR1 and CDR2 sequences are MGHRA and YSYEKL. The CDR3 length is 15 residues. CDR3: CASSQETGNNSPLHF. The CDR3 nucleotides are TGCGCCAGCAGCCAAGAAACCGGGAACAATTCACCCCTCCACTTT.

This rearrangement joins TRBV6-5 to TRBJ2-7, with TRBD2 matching over 11 bases. Per germline, CDR1 MNHEY and CDR2 SVGAGI. Losses at the gene ends were 7 bases for V and 2 bases for J; bases not matched to a gene: 4. The CDR3 has 14 amino acids. The chain's CDR3 is CASTPTSGAYEQYF. DNA for the CDR3: TGTGCCAGCACTCCGACTAGCGGGGCCTACGAGCAGTACTTC.

The rearrangement joins TRBV7-2 to TRBJ2-3; 11 bases agree with TRBD2. CDR1 and CDR2 from the germline V gene are SGHTA and FQGNSA. This CDR3 has 17 residues. Trimming cost V 2 bases and J 6 bases; bases outside gene matches: 10. The CDR3 nucleotides read TGTGCCAGCAGCTTATACACTAGCGGGAGATCATCGGATACGCAGTATTTT. As protein: CASSLYTSGRSSDTQYF. Full variable domain (outside the CDR3, taken from reference TRBV7-2 and TRBJ2-3): GAGVSQSPSNKVTEKGKDVELRCDPISGHTALYWYRQSLGQGLEFLIYFQGNSAPDKSGLPSDRFSAERTGGSVSTLTIQRTQQEDSAVYLCASSLYTSGRSSDTQYFGPGTRLTVL.